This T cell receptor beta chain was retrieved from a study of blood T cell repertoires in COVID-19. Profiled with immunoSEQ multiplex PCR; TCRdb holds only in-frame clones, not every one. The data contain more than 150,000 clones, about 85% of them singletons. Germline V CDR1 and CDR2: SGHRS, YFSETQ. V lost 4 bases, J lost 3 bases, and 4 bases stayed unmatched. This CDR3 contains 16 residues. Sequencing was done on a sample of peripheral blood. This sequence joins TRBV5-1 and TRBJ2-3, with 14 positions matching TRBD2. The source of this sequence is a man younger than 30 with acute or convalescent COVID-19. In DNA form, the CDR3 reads TGCGCCAGCAGCAAGGGACTAGCGGGGGAGACAGATACGCAGTATTTT. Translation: CASSKGLAGETDTQYF.